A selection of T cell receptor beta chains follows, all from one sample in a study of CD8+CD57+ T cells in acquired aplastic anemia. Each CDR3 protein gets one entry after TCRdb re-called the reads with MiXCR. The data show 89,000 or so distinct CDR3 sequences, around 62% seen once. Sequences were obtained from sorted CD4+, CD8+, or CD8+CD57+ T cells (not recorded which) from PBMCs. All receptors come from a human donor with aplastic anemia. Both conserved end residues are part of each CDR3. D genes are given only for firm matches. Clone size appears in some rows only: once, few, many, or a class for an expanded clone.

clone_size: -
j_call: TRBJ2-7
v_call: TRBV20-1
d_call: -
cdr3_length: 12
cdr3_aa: CSASPGHYEQYF
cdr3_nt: TGCAGTGCTAGTCCTGGACACTACGAGCAGTACTTC

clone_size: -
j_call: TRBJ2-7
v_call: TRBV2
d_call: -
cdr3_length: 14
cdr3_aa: CATKQDPNSYEQYF
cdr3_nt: TGTGCCACCAAACAAGATCCGAACTCCTACGAGCAGTACTTC

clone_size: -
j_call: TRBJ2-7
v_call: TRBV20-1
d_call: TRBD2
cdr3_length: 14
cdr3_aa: CSALGGEGPYEQYF
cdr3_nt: TGCAGTGCACTTGGGGGGGAGGGCCCCTACGAGCAGTACTTC

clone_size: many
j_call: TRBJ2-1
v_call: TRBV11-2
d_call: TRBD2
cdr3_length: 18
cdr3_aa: CASSLDSGTTSGINEQFF
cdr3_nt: TGTGCCAGCAGCTTAGATTCTGGGACAACTAGCGGAATCAATGAGCAGTTCTTC

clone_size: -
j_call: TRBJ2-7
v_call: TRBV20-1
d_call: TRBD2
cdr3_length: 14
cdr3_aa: CSARGREGPREQYF
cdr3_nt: TGCAGTGCTCGCGGGAGGGAGGGCCCTCGGGAGCAGTACTTC

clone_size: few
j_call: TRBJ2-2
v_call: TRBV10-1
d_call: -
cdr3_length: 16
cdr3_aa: CASRFDGTHNTGELFF
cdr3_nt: TGCGCCAGCCGGTTCGACGGGACGCATAACACCGGGGAGCTGTTTTTT

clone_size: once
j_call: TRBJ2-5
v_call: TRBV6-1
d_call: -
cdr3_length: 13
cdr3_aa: CASSSRTQETQYF
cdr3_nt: TGTGCCAGCAGCTCTAGGACGCAAGAGACCCAGTACTTC

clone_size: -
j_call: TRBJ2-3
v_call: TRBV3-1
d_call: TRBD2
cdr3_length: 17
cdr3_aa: CASSQSGPSGIIDTQYF
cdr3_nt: TGTGCCAGCAGCCAATCTGGCCCTAGCGGGATAATAGATACGCAGTATTTT

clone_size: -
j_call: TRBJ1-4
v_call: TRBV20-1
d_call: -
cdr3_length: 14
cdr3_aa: CSARSGGGIEKLFF
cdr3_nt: TGCAGTGCCAGGAGCGGGGGCGGAATCGAAAAACTGTTTTTT

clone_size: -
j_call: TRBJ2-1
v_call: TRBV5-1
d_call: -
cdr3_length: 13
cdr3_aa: CASSFELHNEQFF
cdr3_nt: TGCGCCAGCAGCTTCGAGCTCCACAATGAGCAGTTCTTC

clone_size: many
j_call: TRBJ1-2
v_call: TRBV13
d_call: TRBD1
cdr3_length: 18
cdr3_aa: CASSFIQAGDRPNYGYTF
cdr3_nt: TGTGCCAGCAGCTTCATACAGGCCGGGGACAGACCAAACTATGGCTACACCTTC

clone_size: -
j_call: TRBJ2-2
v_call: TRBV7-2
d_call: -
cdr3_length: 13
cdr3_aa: CASSRGNTGELFF
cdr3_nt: TGCGCCAGCAGCAGGGGCAACACCGGGGAGCTGTTTTTT

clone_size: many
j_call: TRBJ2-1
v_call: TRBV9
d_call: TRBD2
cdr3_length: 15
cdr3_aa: CASSDGGSSYNEQFF
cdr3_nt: TGTGCCAGCAGCGACGGCGGGAGCTCCTACAATGAGCAGTTCTTC

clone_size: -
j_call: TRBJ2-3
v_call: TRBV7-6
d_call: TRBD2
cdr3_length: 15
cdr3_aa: CASSSHSGGADTQYF
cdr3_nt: TGTGCCAGCAGCTCCCATAGCGGGGGGGCAGATACGCAGTATTTT

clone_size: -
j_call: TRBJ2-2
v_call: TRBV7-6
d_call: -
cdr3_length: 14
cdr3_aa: CASSWTENTGELFF
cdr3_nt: TGTGCCAGCAGCTGGACTGAAAACACCGGGGAGCTGTTTTTT

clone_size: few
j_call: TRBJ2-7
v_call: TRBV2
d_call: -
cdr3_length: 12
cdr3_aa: CASSEVRYEQYF
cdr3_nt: TGTGCCAGCAGTGAAGTCCGCTACGAGCAGTACTTC

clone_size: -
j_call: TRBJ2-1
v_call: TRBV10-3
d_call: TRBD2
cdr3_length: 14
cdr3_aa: CAIATSGGDNEQFF
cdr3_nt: TGTGCCATCGCGACTAGCGGGGGTGACAATGAGCAGTTCTTC

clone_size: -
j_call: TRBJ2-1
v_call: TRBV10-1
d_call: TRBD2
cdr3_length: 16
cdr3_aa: CASSELAGGNDNEQFF
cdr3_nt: TGCGCCAGCAGTGAACTAGCGGGGGGTAACGACAATGAGCAGTTCTTC

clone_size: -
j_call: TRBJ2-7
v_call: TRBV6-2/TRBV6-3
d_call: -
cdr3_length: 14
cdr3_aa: CASSYTQGAYEQYF
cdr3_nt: TGTGCCAGCAGTTACACCCAGGGCGCTTACGAGCAGTACTTC

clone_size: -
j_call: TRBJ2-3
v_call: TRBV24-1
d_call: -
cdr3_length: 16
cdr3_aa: CATSDSGAPSADTQYF
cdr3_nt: TGTGCCACCAGTGATTCCGGGGCCCCTTCCGCAGATACGCAGTATTTT

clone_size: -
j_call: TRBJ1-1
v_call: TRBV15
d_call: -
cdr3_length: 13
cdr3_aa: CATSRVGEAEAFF
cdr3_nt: TGTGCCACCAGCAGAGTGGGTGAGGCTGAAGCTTTCTTT

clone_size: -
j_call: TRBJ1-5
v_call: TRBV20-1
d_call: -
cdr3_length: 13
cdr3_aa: CSANRDSNQPQHF
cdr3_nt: TGCAGTGCTAACCGGGACAGCAATCAGCCCCAGCATTTT

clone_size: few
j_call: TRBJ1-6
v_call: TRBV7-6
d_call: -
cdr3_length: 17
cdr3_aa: CASSLTQGLTYNSPLHF
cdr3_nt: TGTGCCAGCAGCTTGACTCAGGGTTTGACCTATAATTCACCCCTCCACTTT

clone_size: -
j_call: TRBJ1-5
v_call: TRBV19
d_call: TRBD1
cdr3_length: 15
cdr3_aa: CASSKQGVSNQPQHF
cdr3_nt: TGTGCCAGTAGTAAACAGGGGGTTAGCAATCAGCCCCAGCATTTT

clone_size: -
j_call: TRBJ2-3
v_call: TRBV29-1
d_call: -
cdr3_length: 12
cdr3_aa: CSVTASTDTQYF
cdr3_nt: TGCAGCGTCACGGCTAGCACAGATACGCAGTATTTT

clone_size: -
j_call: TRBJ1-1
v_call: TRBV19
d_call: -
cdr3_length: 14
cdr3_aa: CASNLRLRNTEAFF
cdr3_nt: TGTGCCAGTAATCTGCGGTTACGAAACACTGAAGCTTTCTTT

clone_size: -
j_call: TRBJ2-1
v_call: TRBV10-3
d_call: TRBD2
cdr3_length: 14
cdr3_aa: CASSKRGRNNEQFF
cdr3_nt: TGTGCCAGCAGTAAGCGGGGAAGGAATAATGAGCAGTTCTTC

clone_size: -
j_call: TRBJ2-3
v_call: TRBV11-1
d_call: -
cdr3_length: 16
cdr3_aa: CASSSGWTRGTDTQYF
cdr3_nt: TGTGCCAGCAGCTCCGGTTGGACGCGGGGCACAGATACGCAGTATTTT

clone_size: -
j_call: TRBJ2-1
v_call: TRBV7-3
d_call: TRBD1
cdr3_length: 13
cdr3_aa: CASSSLGQGEQFF
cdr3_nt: TGTGCCAGCAGCTCCCTGGGACAGGGGGAGCAGTTCTTC

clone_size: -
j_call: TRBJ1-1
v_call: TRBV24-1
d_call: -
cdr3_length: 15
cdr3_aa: CATSDRSRGFTEAFF
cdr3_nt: TGTGCCACCAGTGATAGGTCGAGGGGGTTCACTGAAGCTTTCTTT

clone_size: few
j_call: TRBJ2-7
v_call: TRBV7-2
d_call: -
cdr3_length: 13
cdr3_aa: CASSLGSVYEQYF
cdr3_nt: TGTGCCAGCAGCTTAGGATCGGTCTACGAGCAGTACTTC

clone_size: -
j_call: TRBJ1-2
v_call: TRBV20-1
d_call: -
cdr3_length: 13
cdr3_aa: CSAAVASNHGYTF
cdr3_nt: TGCAGTGCGGCTGTAGCTTCTAACCATGGCTACACCTTC

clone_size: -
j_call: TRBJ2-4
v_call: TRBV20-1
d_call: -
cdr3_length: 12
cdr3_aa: CSPRTRQNIQYF
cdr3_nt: TGCAGTCCTCGGACTCGCCAAAACATTCAGTACTTC

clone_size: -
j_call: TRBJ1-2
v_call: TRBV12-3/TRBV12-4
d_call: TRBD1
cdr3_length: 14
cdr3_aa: CASSLGTGYDGYTF
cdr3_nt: TGTGCCAGCAGTCTCGGGACAGGGTATGATGGCTACACCTTC

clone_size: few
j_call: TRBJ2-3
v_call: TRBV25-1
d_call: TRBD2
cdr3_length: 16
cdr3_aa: CASRLGTSAITDTQYF
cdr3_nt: TGTGCCAGCCGCCTCGGGACTAGCGCTATCACAGATACGCAGTATTTT

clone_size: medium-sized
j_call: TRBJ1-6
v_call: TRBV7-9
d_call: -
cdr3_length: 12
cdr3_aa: CASSNESSPLHF
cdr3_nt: TGTGCCAGCAGCAACGAGAGCTCACCCCTCCACTTT

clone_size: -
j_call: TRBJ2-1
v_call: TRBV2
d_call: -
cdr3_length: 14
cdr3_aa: CATQTDLSYNEQFF
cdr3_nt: TGTGCCACCCAGACAGATCTCTCCTACAATGAGCAGTTCTTC

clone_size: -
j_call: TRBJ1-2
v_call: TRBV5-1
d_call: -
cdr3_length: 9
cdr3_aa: CASSYDYTF
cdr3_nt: TGCGCCAGCAGCTATGACTACACCTTC

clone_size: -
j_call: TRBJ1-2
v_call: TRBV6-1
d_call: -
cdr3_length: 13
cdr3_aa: CANSGDFNYGYTF
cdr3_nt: TGTGCCAACTCCGGAGACTTTAACTATGGCTACACCTTC

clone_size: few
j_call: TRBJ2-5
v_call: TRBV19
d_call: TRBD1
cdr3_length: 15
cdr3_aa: CASSMGTGGLETQYF
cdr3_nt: TGTGCCAGTAGTATGGGGACAGGGGGTTTGGAGACCCAGTACTTC

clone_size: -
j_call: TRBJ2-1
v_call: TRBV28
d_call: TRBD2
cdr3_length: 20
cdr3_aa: CASSKPPGLAGVFSYNEQFF
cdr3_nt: TGTGCCAGCAGTAAACCGCCGGGACTAGCGGGGGTCTTCTCCTACAATGAGCAGTTCTTC

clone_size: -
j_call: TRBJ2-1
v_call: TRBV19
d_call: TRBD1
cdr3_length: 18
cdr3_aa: CASSIYPRDRVSYNEQFF
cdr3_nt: TGTGCCAGTAGTATCTATCCTAGGGACAGAGTCTCCTACAATGAGCAGTTCTTC